This T cell receptor (beta chain) was found in a study of cytomegalovirus exposure and HLA in healthy donors. The PCR contained 60 Vbeta and 13 Jbeta primers. The data were produced by immunoSEQ multiplex PCR, yet TCRdb's version contains in-frame clones alone and is incomplete. The table shows about 220,000 clones, with roughly 82% occurring only once. Study-level findings and limits: TCR beta V segments were, for the most part, productive about 90% or about 30% of the time in an earlier analysis. The study labeled fewer than 200 TCR beta chains cytomegalovirus-associated. Confirmation in vitro established that a few CMV-associated chains were specific for CMV antigens.

This CDR3 region has 14 residues. Per the germline V gene, CDR1 is SGHTA and CDR2 is FQGNSA. V shed 5 bases, J shed 2 bases, and the junction held 4 bases outside the gene matches. Worth noting for this clone: Its specificity is not known.

The chain combines TRBV7-2 with TRBJ2-3, with TRBD1 identical over 7 bases. Specimen: PBMCs. The TCR originated in a woman aged 40 to 49 in good health and CMV-seropositive. The CDR3 sequence is CASSRQGNTDTQYF. The CDR3 DNA reads as TGTGCCAGCAGCCGACAGGGTAACACAGATACGCAGTATTTT.